This TCR beta chain was recorded in a study of shared clonotypes between healthy human individuals. Findings and limits, study-wide: Some clonotypes were shared by all four sorted-subset donors, while others were not shared. The non-shared ones had lower generation probabilities than the shared ones.

Data came from immunoSEQ multiplex PCR; TCRdb stores just in-frame clones and leaves some out. The repertoire consists of over a million clones, with about 75% occurring once and the leading ten covering roughly 1.4%. In the case of this clone: What it binds is unknown.

Trimming removed 3 bases at V and 2 bases at J, with 13 bases between. Germline CDR1 SNHLY, CDR2 FYNNEI. CDR3 size: 15 residues. This sequence was found in a young man in good health. This chain uses TRBV2 with TRBJ1-1; no firm D call. The sequencing sample was made of memory CD4+ T cells sorted from blood. The subset is: CD45RA-negative fraction. The CDR3 spells CASSDRFQINTEAFF. The CDR3 DNA reads as TGTGCCAGCAGTGACCGCTTCCAGATTAACACTGAAGCTTTCTTT. Drawing the rest from reference TRBV2 and TRBJ1-1, the complete variable domain is EPEVTQTPSHQVTQMGQEVILRCVPISNHLYFYWYRQILGQKVEFLVSFYNNEISEKSEIFDDQFSVERPDGSNFTLKIRSTKLEDSAMYFCASSDRFQINTEAFFGQGTRLTVV.